The entry below describes one T cell receptor (beta chain). The sample is drawn from a study of cytomegalovirus exposure and HLA in healthy donors. This CDR3 contains 15 residues. Germline V gene data show CDR1 as SGHTA and CDR2 as FQGNSA. After removal of 4 bases from V and 0 bases from J, the junction contained 3 bases not matched to a gene. This PCR relied on a set of 60 Vbeta primers and 13 Jbeta primers. Produced via immunoSEQ multiplex PCR; TCRdb's table is partial and in-frame only. The repertoire consists of about 140,000 clones, with approximately 78% occurring once and the leading ten covering 2.5% to 3%.

The sequence was collected from a female donor in good health and CMV-seronegative. The J gene is TRBJ1-5, the V gene TRBV7-2, with 7 bases aligning to TRBD1. Sequencing was performed on PBMCs. The CDR3 loop is CASSSWTGSNQPQHF. The CDR3 nucleotides are TGTGCCAGCAGCTCCTGGACAGGTAGCAATCAGCCCCAGCATTTT.